One sample yielded the 3 T cell receptor beta chains listed below, sequenced in a study of cytomegalovirus exposure and HLA in healthy donors (dated by TCRdb to 2017 to 2019). The protocol used for the library was the immunoSEQ multiplex PCR assay. For the multiplex PCR, a mixture combining 60 forward primers for TCR Vbeta segments and 13 reverse primers for TCR Jbeta segments was used. TCRdb obtained this table from immuneACCESS and retained in-frame rearrangements with V and J assigned. These tables miss some clones; where compared with another copy, unresolved V genes account for less than half of the shortfall, and the remainder is unexplained. The sample contains approximately 180,000 clones, around 79% of them found a single time. 1.5% to 2% of the sample goes to the ten largest clones. The specimen sequenced was PBMCs. Receptors were obtained from a woman aged 50 to 60 in good health and CMV-seronegative.

Here the CDR3 reads CASSLSSGTDRPGELFF. The DNA of the CDR3 is TGTGCCAGCAGTTTATCGAGTGGGACTGACCGACCCGGGGAGCTGTTTTTT. The chain combines TRBV27 with TRBJ2-2; D might be TRBD2 (6 bases). The V end lost 0 bases, the J end lost 6 bases, and 17 bases lay between the germline ends. There are 17 residues in the CDR3. Germline CDR1 is MNHEY and CDR2 is SMNVEV (reference sequence).

The chain employs TRBV29-1 and TRBJ2-2; D perhaps matches TRBD1 (7 bases). Germline CDR1 and CDR2: SQVTM and ANQGSEA. V was shortened by 6 bases and J by 1 base, with 15 bases between the two germline ends. The CDR3 length is 15 residues. For the CDR3, the DNA is TGCAGCGTATCCCCAGGGGGAGGGAACACCGGGGAGCTGTTTTTT. Translation gives CSVSPGGGNTGELFF.

This clone has more than one count but fewer than ten. The J gene is TRBJ2-7, the V gene TRBV5-4; TRBD1 matches 7 bases. The CDR3 totals 13 residues. V shed 4 bases and J 2 bases; nucleotides not matched to a gene: 3. In germline, CDR1 is SGHNT, CDR2 YYREEE (reference sequence). The chain's CDR3 is CASSPGTAYEQYF. The CDR3, as DNA: TGTGCCAGCAGCCCCGGGACAGCCTACGAGCAGTACTTC.